One and the same sample provided the 30 T cell receptor beta chains below, sequenced in a study of PD-L1 blockade in urothelial cancer. Clones were sequenced by immunoSEQ multiplex PCR, and TCRdb holds only the in-frame ones, with some missing. Of 20,000 to 30,000 clones listed, around nine tenths are singletons. The sample was PBMCs, taken around atezolizumab (anti-PD-L1) treatment. Receptors were obtained from a man between 60 and 75 years old with urothelial cancer.

The V call is TRBV2, the J call TRBJ1-2; 11 nucleotides line up with TRBD1. The CDR3 totals 15 residues. Germline values: CDR1 SNHLY, CDR2 FYNNEI. The J segment lost 4 bases and the V segment lost 3 bases, leaving 4 bases of the junction unmatched. In DNA form, the CDR3 reads TGTGCCAGCAGTGAGGACAGGGGGCGAAGCTATGGCTACACCTTC. It codes for CASSEDRGRSYGYTF.

The gene calls are TRBV5-4 and TRBJ2-1; 14 positions agree with TRBD2. This CDR3 region has 16 residues. Losses at the gene ends were 3 bases for V and 9 bases for J; bases not matched to a gene: 8. Germline V gene lookup returns CDR1 SGHNT and CDR2 YYREEE (reference sequence). The DNA for the CDR3 is TGTGCCAGCAGCTCGGGCGGACTAGCGGGAGGAGGTGAGCAGTTCTTC. Translation: CASSSGGLAGGGEQFF.

This chain links TRBV19 with TRBJ2-1, with a weak D call TRBD2 (6 bases). This CDR3 is 14 amino acids long. With 7 bases removed from V and 3 bases from J, the gap between germline ends came to 13 bases. Germline V gives CDR1 LNHDA, CDR2 SQIVND (reference sequence). The CDR3 sequence is CASTGGQRYNEQFF. CDR3 DNA: TGTGCCAGTACCGGAGGGCAGCGCTACAATGAGCAGTTCTTC.

The V gene is TRBV6-5, the J gene TRBJ2-2; tentatively, D is TRBD2 (6 bases). The CDR3 is 15 residues long. Trimming stripped 5 bases from V and 1 base from J, with 11 bases between. Germline lookup yields CDR1 MNHEY and CDR2 SVGAGI. In DNA form, the CDR3 reads TGTGCCAGCAGTAAACCGGGAGTGAACACCGGGGAGCTGTTTTTT. Amino acid sequence: CASSKPGVNTGELFF.

Written as DNA, the CDR3 is TGCGCCAGCAGCGGACAGGCAGCACAAGAGACCCAGTACTTC. Protein: CASSGQAAQETQYF. The chain is built from TRBV5-1 and TRBJ2-5; 7 bases map to TRBD1. CDR3 size: 14 residues. Germline trimming cut 4 bases from V and 2 bases from J; bases unmatched to any gene: 5. Per germline, CDR1 SGHRS and CDR2 YFSETQ. Full variable domain (missing parts from reference TRBV5-1 and TRBJ2-5): KAGVTQTPRYLIKTRGQQVTLSCSPISGHRSVSWYQQTPGQGLQFLFEYFSETQRNKGNFPGRFSGRQFSNSRSEMNVSTLELGDSALYLCASSGQAAQETQYFGPGTRLLVL.

This sequence joins TRBV7-6 and TRBJ2-7; the match to TRBD2 covers 16 bases. The CDR3 has 17 residues. V trimming: 6 bases; J trimming: 10 bases; junction bases outside the gene matches: 15. Germline-derived CDR1 and CDR2 are SGHVS and FNYEAQ. The CDR3 DNA reads TGTGCCAGCAGTCCAAACCCGGGACTAGCGGGAGGGCACAAACAGTACTTC. This sequence encodes CASSPNPGLAGGHKQYF.

The rearrangement uses TRBV27 and TRBJ2-7; 12 bases map to TRBD1. This CDR3 is built from 14 residues. The junction had 5 bases not matched to a gene; V was cut back by 4 bases and J by 7 bases. Germline assignment: CDR1 MNHEY and CDR2 SMNVEV (reference sequence). In nucleotides, the CDR3 is TGTGCCAGCAGTTCCCGGGACAGGGGGCGGGAGCAGTACTTC. This gives the protein CASSSRDRGREQYF.

The V gene is TRBV6-1, the J gene TRBJ1-5; 7 bases agree with TRBD1. The CDR3 totals 15 residues. Trimming cost V 6 bases and J 5 bases; bases outside gene matches: 10. Germline values: CDR1 MNHNS, CDR2 SASEGT. The CDR3 sequence: CASRTPKGGDQPQHF. CDR3 nucleotides: TGTGCCAGCAGGACACCTAAAGGGGGCGATCAGCCCCAGCATTTT.

This clone occurred once. The chain employs TRBV6-1 and TRBJ1-3; D remains ambiguous. V was pared by 5 bases and J by 0 bases, with 11 bases between. Germline V gene data show CDR1 as MNHNS and CDR2 as SASEGT. CDR3 length: 15 amino acids. CDR3 amino acids: CASSLRVSSGNTIYF. The CDR3 nucleotides are TGTGCCAGCAGTCTTCGGGTGAGCTCTGGAAACACCATATATTTT.

This chain uses TRBV6-1 with TRBJ2-5, with a weak D call TRBD1 (6 bases). The germline V gene has CDR1 MNHNS and CDR2 SASEGT. The CDR3 totals 13 residues. V lost 6 bases, J lost 5 bases, and 13 bases lay in between. Written as DNA, the CDR3 is TGTGCCAGCAGACAGGGTATGTGGGAGACCCAGTACTTC. Amino acid sequence: CASRQGMWETQYF.

This chain connects TRBV6-5 to TRBJ1-1; D remains ambiguous. Germline-derived CDR1 and CDR2 are MNHEY and SVGAGI. Trimming stripped 6 bases from V and 5 bases from J, with 7 bases between. This CDR3 is built from 11 residues. Here the CDR3 DNA reads TGTGCCAGCAGCACAATAACTGAAGCTTTCTTT. It yields the protein CASSTITEAFF.

The J gene is TRBJ1-1, the V gene TRBV10-3; no clear D gene. Germline V gene lookup returns CDR1 ENHRY and CDR2 SYGVKD. V lost 3 bases and J lost 1, with 9 bases in between. The CDR3 contains 14 residues. CDR3 sequence (DNA): TGTGCCATCAGTGAACGGGATAAGAACACTGAAGCTTTCTTT. It specifies CAISERDKNTEAFF.

The rearrangement uses TRBV12-5 and TRBJ2-3, with 12 nucleotides matching TRBD2. Germline loops: CDR1 LGHNT, CDR2 FRNRAP. The CDR3 extends over 22 amino acids. V dropped 1 base and J dropped 4; count of bases not matched to a gene: 21. CDR3 DNA: TGTGCTAGTGGTTTGGGCCCCATAGGGGTCGCTAGCGGGAGGGCCGGTGCAGATACGCAGTATTTT. Encoded protein: CASGLGPIGVASGRAGADTQYF.

V is TRBV5-1 and J is TRBJ2-7; 9 bases map to TRBD1. The CDR3 is 14 residues long. The junction had 12 bases not matched to a gene; V was cut back by 6 bases and J by 8 bases. From germline, CDR1 is SGHRS and CDR2 YFSETQ. CDR3: CASKLGTGTTQQYF. The CDR3 DNA follows: TGCGCCAGCAAACTTGGGACAGGGACTACCCAGCAGTACTTC.

The rearrangement links TRBV7-2 to TRBJ1-2, with 10 nucleotides matching TRBD1. V lost 4 bases and J lost 6; bases outside the gene matches: 5. The CDR3 runs to 14 residues. The germline CDR1 and CDR2 sequences are SGHTA and FQGNSA. The CDR3 nucleotides are TGTGCCAGCAGCTCCGGGACAGGGGCGAATGGCTACACCTTC. Translation gives CASSSGTGANGYTF.

J is TRBJ2-7 and V is TRBV5-1, with D possibly matching TRBD1 (6 bases). Germline lookup yields CDR1 SGHRS and CDR2 YFSETQ. V was pared by 4 bases and J by 2 bases, with 22 bases between. The CDR3 sequence is 17 residues long. CDR3 nucleotides: TGCGCCAGCAGCCCCACCGGGACACGAAGTCGTACCTACGAGCAGTACTTC. Its protein is CASSPTGTRSRTYEQYF.

In this sample, this clone turned up a few times. The DNA of the CDR3 is TGTGCCAGCAGTTCAAAACAGGGGATGAACACTGAAGCTTTCTTT. The encoded protein is CASSSKQGMNTEAFF. The chain uses TRBV27 and TRBJ1-1; 7 bases match TRBD1. Germline trimming cut 4 bases from V and 0 bases from J; bases unmatched to any gene: 5. This CDR3 has 15 amino acids. CDR1 and CDR2 (germline): MNHEY, SMNVEV (reference sequence).

The CDR3 spells CASSLSSNEQFF. The CDR3 coding sequence is TGTGCCAGCAGCTTATCTTCCAATGAGCAGTTCTTC. The rearrangement links TRBV7-9 to TRBJ2-1; D is uncertain. Germline CDR1 and CDR2: SEHNR and FQNEAQ (reference sequence). The CDR3 spans 12 residues. V was cut by 2 bases and J by 6 bases, with 5 bases left in between.

For the CDR3, the DNA is TGCGCCAGCAGCGGCGGACTAGCGGGAGCCGAGCAGTACTTC. It encodes CASSGGLAGAEQYF. This chain links TRBV5-1 with TRBJ2-7, with TRBD2 identical over 13 bases. V lost 4 bases to trimming and J lost 6 bases; unmatched junction nucleotides: 4. The CDR3 totals 14 residues. Germline loops: CDR1 SGHRS, CDR2 YFSETQ.

The chain links TRBV7-2 to TRBJ1-2, with 12 bases fitting TRBD1. CDR1 SGHTA and CDR2 FQGNSA come from the germline V gene. The CDR3 length is 14 residues. Trimming took 6 bases from V and 5 from J; bases not matched to a gene: 4. CDR3 loop: CASSRDRGLYGYTF. As DNA, the CDR3 is TGTGCCAGCAGTCGGGACAGGGGGCTTTATGGCTACACCTTC.

This chain uses TRBV18 with TRBJ2-1; possibly TRBD2 for D (6 bases). This CDR3 is built from 16 residues. The germline V gene has CDR1 KGHSH and CDR2 LQKENI. V was cut by 0 bases and J by 9 bases, with 18 bases left in between. CDR3 nucleotide sequence: TGTGCCAGCTCACCACCTATCGGACTAACTACAACTGAGCAGTTCTTC. Its translation: CASSPPIGLTTTEQFF.

Only a few counts were recorded for this clone. CDR3 sequence: CASRTQGISYQPQHF. The CDR3 coding sequence is TGTGCCAGCAGAACGCAGGGGATCAGTTATCAGCCCCAGCATTTT. V is TRBV2 and J is TRBJ1-5, with TRBD1 as a possible D gene (6 bases). The CDR3 totals 15 residues. The germline V gene encodes CDR1 SNHLY and CDR2 FYNNEI. Trimming pared 6 bases from V and 5 bases from J, leaving 17 bases between. Full variable domain (missing parts from reference TRBV2 and TRBJ1-5): EPEVTQTPSHQVTQMGQEVILRCVPISNHLYFYWYRQILGQKVEFLVSFYNNEISEKSEIFDDQFSVERPDGSNFTLKIRSTKLEDSAMYFCASRTQGISYQPQHFGDGTRLSIL.

The gene calls are TRBV9 and TRBJ2-3, with 7 bases aligning to TRBD1. Germline CDR1 is SGDLS and CDR2 is YYNGEE. The junction had 10 bases not matched to a gene; V was cut back by 4 bases and J by 2 bases. The CDR3 loop spans 16 amino acids. This chain's CDR3 is CASSLRGDRNTDTQYF. CDR3 nucleotide sequence: TGTGCCAGCAGCCTACGAGGGGACAGAAACACAGATACGCAGTATTTT.

This clone was detected only once. This sequence joins TRBV6-1 and TRBJ2-7, with 11 bases that match TRBD1. CDR3 size: 15 residues. CDR1 is MNHNS and CDR2 is SASEGT in the germline V gene. The J segment lost 7 bases and the V segment lost 7 bases, leaving 12 bases of the junction unmatched. CDR3 residues: CASNPRTGGAGEQYF. DNA for the CDR3: TGTGCCAGCAACCCCCGGACAGGGGGCGCGGGGGAGCAGTACTTC.

The genes are TRBV5-4 and TRBJ2-1; TRBD1 agrees at 9 bases. The CDR3 covers 16 residues. Trimming removed 4 bases from V and 4 bases from J; junction bases left unmatched: 9. The germline CDR1 and CDR2 sequences are SGHNT and YYREEE (reference sequence). CDR3 sequence reads: CASSPTGTGHYNEQFF. CDR3 nucleotide sequence: TGTGCCAGCAGCCCAACCGGGACAGGGCATTACAATGAGCAGTTCTTC.

J is TRBJ1-2 and V is TRBV7-2, with 9 bases identical to TRBD1. This CDR3 region has 16 residues. Germline V gene sequence: CDR1 SGHTA, CDR2 FQGNSA. V gave up 4 bases and J gave up 0 bases; unmatched junction bases: 6. The CDR3 coding sequence is TGTGCCAGCAGCTCGGGACAGGGAATGACTAACTATGGCTACACCTTC. It codes for CASSSGQGMTNYGYTF.

This sequence joins TRBV10-3 and TRBJ1-5; D unclear. Germline CDR1 reads ENHRY; CDR2 reads SYGVKD. Trimming shortened V by 0 bases and J by 0 bases, and 9 bases separated the two germline ends. This CDR3 region has 16 residues. For the CDR3, the DNA is TGTGCCATCAGTGAGTCGGTGGGCGTTAGCAATCAGCCCCAGCATTTT. This codes for CAISESVGVSNQPQHF.

The CDR3 loop is CASSWTGKRTDNEQFF. For the CDR3, the DNA is TGTGCCAGCAGTTGGACAGGGAAGAGGACCGACAATGAGCAGTTCTTC. The chain uses TRBV5-4 and TRBJ2-1; 8 bases line up with TRBD1. The CDR3 totals 16 residues. CDR1 is SGHNT, CDR2 YYREEE, per germline (reference sequence). Trimming at V came to 5 bases and at J to 5 bases, leaving 12 bases not matched to a gene.

The chain links TRBV2 to TRBJ1-5; 7 bases agree with TRBD1. This CDR3 comprises 16 residues. The J segment lost 0 bases and the V segment lost 6 bases, leaving 8 bases of the junction unmatched. Germline lookup yields CDR1 SNHLY and CDR2 FYNNEI. CDR3 residues: CASSVQGGNSNQPQHF. CDR3 sequence (DNA): TGTGCCAGCAGCGTTCAGGGGGGCAATAGCAATCAGCCCCAGCATTTT.

The V call is TRBV5-6, the J call TRBJ2-5; 9 bases map to TRBD2. The V gene end was trimmed by 0 bases and the J gene end by 5 bases; junction bases not matched to a gene: 5. The CDR3 contains 15 residues. The germline CDR1 and CDR2 sequences are SGHDT and YYEEEE. CDR3 nucleotide sequence: TGTGCCAGCAGCTTGGGCGGGAGGGCCCGTGAGACCCAGTACTTC. Translation gives CASSLGGRARETQYF.